The sequence of this TCR beta chain was determined in a study of regulatory T cells in long-lasting Graves disease listed by TCRdb under 2021. Looking at the study overall: Persistent Graves' disease was defined as persistently positive TSH receptor autoantibodies together with antithyroid drug treatment for over 5 years. Peripheral blood TCR sequencing and RNA sequencing compared persistent Graves' disease patients with newly diagnosed Graves' disease patients. The study was conducted in China and was registered as a clinical trial. TCR sequencing covered about 13 persistent and 20 newly diagnosed Graves' disease patients, around 35 samples in total. In the clinical cohort, patients with persistent Graves' disease had used antithyroid drugs for an average of about 9.3 years.

The library was prepared using multiplex PCR. The sample was run on an Illumina HiSeq 4000. CDR3 regions were amplified by Arm-PCR with iRepertoire HTBI primers to construct TCR beta libraries. Before sequencing, the PCR products went through gel purification. In the original analysis: Across samples, approximately 68 TRBV and roughly 13 TRBJ segments were identified and used for gene usage analysis of CDR3 amino acid clonotypes. Filtered high-quality paired reads were merged into contigs using COPE and FqMerger. BLAST was used to align contigs to the IMGT TRBV, TRBD and TRBJ reference genes, and CDR3 was defined following IMGT. Any clonotype with a frequency above 0.1% was counted as a highly expanded clone. Shannon entropy served as the measure of repertoire diversity, while the Gini coefficient captured V-J evenness. Public clonotypes were defined as clonotypes shared by more than one individual. TCRdb reanalyzed the raw reads on its own, using fastp at Q25 for trimming and MiXCR for clone calling, and kept in-frame beta chains. Under each unique CDR3 protein, matching rows form one entry showing the most common genes and DNA. The V and J calls and clone size come from TCRdb's table, not from the authors' own analysis. For this sample there are 400,000 to 500,000 distinct CDR3 sequences; 22% appear just once. The ten largest clones take up around 13% of the sample.

Comment on this clonotype: There is no known antigen for this receptor. This sequence may be a read error, since a much larger clone differs from it by one base.

The germline ends are 33 bases apart after V is trimmed by 5 bases and J by 5 bases. The germline V gene gives CDR1 as SGHTA and CDR2 as FQGNSA. Measured from the cysteine to the phenylalanine, the CDR3 is 20 residues long. The sequence is cut down to CDR3 DNA, 60 bases in frame from base 1. Sample time point, as interpreted from the label and publication: persistent/refractory GD, antithyroid drugs over 5 years with positive TRAb. RNA was extracted from PBMCs in TRIzol for both TCR sequencing and RNA sequencing. The diagnosis of Graves' disease was made according to American Thyroid Association guidelines. Patients for the study were recruited at an endocrinology department in Xi'an, China. Each patient gave around 9.2 milliliters of peripheral blood, collected in an EDTA anticoagulant tube. Ficoll Paque Plus density gradient separation was used to isolate PBMCs, and no additional T cell sorting was done. An Agilent 2100 Bioanalyzer and agarose gel were used to check RNA quality, and a NanoDrop 2000 was used to measure RNA concentration.

General findings and caveats noted by the study authors: TRBV28, TRBJ1-2 and TRBJ2-5 were preferentially used in persistent disease, while TRBV20-1 and TRBJ2-1 were favored in newly diagnosed disease. The authors noted that the small sample size was a limitation that may lower accuracy. Only peripheral blood was studied, because thyroid tissue, the primary lesion, was inaccessible. Sequencing and analysis were restricted to the TCR beta chain. Patients with persistent disease shared more public clonotypes (approximately 2,500) than newly diagnosed patients did (about 970). Compared with newly diagnosed patients, persistent Graves' disease patients had lower TCR Shannon entropy and fewer highly expanded clones, which suggests clonal expansion.

The sequence was collected from a female donor with Graves disease. This chain is built from TRBV7-2 and TRBJ2-5, with a tentative D gene TRBD2 over 5 matching bases. Sequenced material: peripheral blood mononuclear cells (PBMCs), taken when the disease was refractory, from a patient treated with antithyroid drugs. The bases read TGTGCCAGCAGCCGAAGGTGGCTCGGTACTCTAACGGGAAGTTATGAGACCCAGTACTTC. Translated, this is CASSRRWLGTLTGSYETQYF.